This entry describes one T cell receptor (beta chain). The data derive from a study of follicular helper T cells after annual influenza vaccination. Across the study: Some donors were sampled over the 2013-2014, 2014-2015 and 2015-2016 vaccinations.

Time point denoted: 2014-2015 season, pre-vaccination. Adults received seasonal inactivated influenza vaccine, with sorted blood CD4 subsets sequenced before and after. Vaccine contraindications, substance abuse, HIV/AIDS, active malignancy and active illness excluded donors. The ends lost 6 bases at V and 4 bases at J; junction bases unmatched: 9. The CDR3 sequence is 15 residues long. Germline V gene lookup returns CDR1 SGHVS and CDR2 FNYEAQ. The protocol was immunoSEQ multiplex PCR, while the TCRdb copy is restricted to in-frame clones and leaves out a portion. The sample includes nearly 9,000 clones, approximately 80% of them seen just once.

The receptor was isolated from an adult who received the influenza vaccine. Source: CXCR5+ CD38- circulating T follicular helper cells from blood, taken on the day of influenza vaccination. Subset noted: circulating Tfh, non-naive CD4+CXCR5+PD-1+ (ICOS+CD38+ or ICOS-CD38-). The chain is built from TRBV7-6 and TRBJ1-2; the match to TRBD1 covers 9 bases. The CDR3 spells CASSLTSQGAYGYTF. The DNA for the CDR3 is TGTGCCAGCAGTTTAACCTCACAGGGGGCCTATGGCTACACCTTC.